This T cell receptor (beta chain) derives from a study of shared T cell receptors in the human thymus. Produced via immunoSEQ multiplex PCR; TCRdb's table is partial and in-frame only. The sample gives hundreds of thousands of clones, roughly 74% of which show up once; 0.013% is in the top ten. This sample also appeared in a second study, on human thymus T cells. That source adds: Corrective surgery for congenital heart defects was being performed on the healthy Finnish infants who were the donors. Resections from corrective heart surgery supplied the thymus tissue.

This clonotype originated in a boy under two years old with a congenital heart defect. Sequencing was done on a sample of thymocytes.

CDR3 in DNA: TGTGCCAGCAGTGATGCCCCCCGCTGGACAGAGTATAATTCACCCCTCCACTTT. Translated, it gives CASSDAPRWTEYNSPLHF. The rearrangement links TRBV6-1 to TRBJ1-6; tentatively, D is TRBD1 (6 bases). CDR1 is MNHNS and CDR2 is SASEGT in the germline V gene. The CDR3 is 18 residues long. V dropped 3 bases and J dropped 4 bases, with 19 bases sitting between them.